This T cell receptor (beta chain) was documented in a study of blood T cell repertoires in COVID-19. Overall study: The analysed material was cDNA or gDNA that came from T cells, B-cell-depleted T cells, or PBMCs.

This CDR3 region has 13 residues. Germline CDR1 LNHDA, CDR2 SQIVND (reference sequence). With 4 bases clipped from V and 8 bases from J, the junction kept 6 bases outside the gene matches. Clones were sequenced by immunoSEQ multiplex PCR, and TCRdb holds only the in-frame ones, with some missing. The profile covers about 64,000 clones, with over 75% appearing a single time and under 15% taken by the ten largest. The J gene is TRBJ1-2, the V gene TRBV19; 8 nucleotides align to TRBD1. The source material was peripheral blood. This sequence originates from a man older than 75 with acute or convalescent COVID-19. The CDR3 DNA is TGTGCCAGTAGTAAGCAGGGGGCGAACGGCTACACCTTC. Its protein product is CASSKQGANGYTF.